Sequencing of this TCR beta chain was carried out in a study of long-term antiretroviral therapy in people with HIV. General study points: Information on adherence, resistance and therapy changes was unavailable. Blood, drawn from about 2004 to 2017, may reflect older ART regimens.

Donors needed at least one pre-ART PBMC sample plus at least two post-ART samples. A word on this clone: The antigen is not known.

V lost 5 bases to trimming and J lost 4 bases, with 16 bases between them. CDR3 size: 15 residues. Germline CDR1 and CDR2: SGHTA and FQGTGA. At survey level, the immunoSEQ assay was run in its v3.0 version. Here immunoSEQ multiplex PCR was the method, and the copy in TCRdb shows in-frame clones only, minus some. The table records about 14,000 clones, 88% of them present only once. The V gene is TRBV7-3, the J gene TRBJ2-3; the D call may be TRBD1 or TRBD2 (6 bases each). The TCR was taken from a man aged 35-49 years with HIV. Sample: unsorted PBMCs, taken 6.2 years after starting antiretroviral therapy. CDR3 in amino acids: CASSPGVRGADTQYF. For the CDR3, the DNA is TGTGCCAGCAGCCCAGGGGTTAGGGGGGCAGATACGCAGTATTTT.